These 12 T cell receptor beta chains came from one sample sequenced in a study of response to subunit inactivated influenza vaccine. One entry per CDR3 protein results from TCRdb running MiXCR on the RT-PCR reads. The table records 300,000 to 350,000 distinct CDR3 sequences, around a fifth of them present only once. The material sequenced was PBMCs from blood, taken less than 22 months after vaccination. These receptors were collected from a man between 45 and 75 years old who received an inactivated influenza vaccine.

The rearrangement joins TRBV4-3 to TRBJ1-4, with no clear D. The germline V gene has CDR1 LGHNA and CDR2 YSLEER. The CDR3 length is 14 residues. Trimming took off 0 bases at V and 12 bases at J, with 14 bases between the two ends. The CDR3 region has the DNA TGCGCCAGCAGCCAAGATCTTACAGAAACCCAACTGTTTTTT. Protein: CASSQDLTETQLFF.

This clonotype was found many times. This chain joins TRBV29-1 and TRBJ2-5; no clear D gene. Trimming removed 0 bases at V and 5 bases at J, with 19 bases between. Germline V gives CDR1 SQVTM, CDR2 ANQGSEA. The CDR3 has 16 residues. The CDR3 is CSVEDWESSLGETQYF. The CDR3 DNA follows: TGCAGCGTTGAAGATTGGGAAAGTTCCTTGGGGGAGACCCAGTACTTC.

Only a few counts were recorded for this clonotype. The V gene is TRBV2, the J gene TRBJ1-4; 10 bases match TRBD1. From germline, CDR1 is SNHLY and CDR2 FYNNEI. The CDR3 has 14 amino acids. Unmatched junction bases numbered 5, after V lost 6 bases and J lost 7 bases. The CDR3 loop reads CASRGQGGVEKLFF. The CDR3 DNA sequence: TGTGCCAGCAGAGGACAGGGGGGCGTTGAAAAACTGTTTTTT.

Remarks on this clonotype: Likely a read error: the CDR3 ends without its conserved phenylalanine or tryptophan. The J gene is TRBJ1-1, the V gene TRBV7-2; D unresolved. CDR3 size: 14 residues. From germline, CDR1 is SGHTA and CDR2 FQGNSA. V lost 4 bases to trimming and J lost 3 bases, with 12 bases between them. The CDR3 protein is CASSSGLRDTEAFL. In DNA form, the CDR3 reads TGTGCCAGCAGCTCGGGCCTGAGGGACACTGAAGCTTTCTTG.

This chain uses TRBV2 with TRBJ1-1; TRBD1 matches at 9 bases. V lost 6 bases and J lost 6; bases outside the gene matches: 11. CDR3 size: 15 residues. The germline gives CDR1 SNHLY, CDR2 FYNNEI. The CDR3 DNA reads as TGTGCCAGCAGGTCTCTGGGACAGGGCAAGTCTGAAGCTTTCTTT. The encoded protein is CASRSLGQGKSEAFF.

The rearrangement joins TRBV9 to TRBJ2-7; TRBD2 matches at 10 bases. The CDR3 sequence is 15 residues long. With 0 bases clipped from V and 5 bases from J, the junction kept 5 bases outside the gene matches. CDR1 is SGDLS, CDR2 YYNGEE, per germline. Written as DNA, the CDR3 is TGTGCCAGCAGCGTAGGTCTAGCGGGAGACCACGAGCAGTACTTC. This translates into CASSVGLAGDHEQYF.

V and J are TRBV30 and TRBJ1-1, with a possible D match to TRBD1 (5 bases). CDR1 is GTSNPN and CDR2 is SVGIG in the germline V gene (reference sequence). V was cut by 5 bases and J by 1 base, with 11 bases left in between. The CDR3 is 13 residues long. The chain's CDR3 is CAWSGVANTEAFF. CDR3 nucleotides: TGTGCCTGGTCGGGGGTAGCGAACACTGAAGCTTTCTTT.

V gene TRBV7-3 combines with J gene TRBJ1-1; D perhaps matches TRBD1 (6 bases). Trimming took off 1 base at V and 1 base at J, with 10 bases between the two ends. The germline V gene encodes CDR1 SGHTA and CDR2 FQGTGA. The CDR3 sequence is 15 residues long. The CDR3 protein is CASSLSATGNTEAFF. The CDR3 DNA follows: TGTGCCAGCAGCTTAAGCGCGACAGGGAACACTGAAGCTTTCTTT.

This clonotype has a handful of counts. The chain employs TRBV10-3 and TRBJ1-5; tentatively, D is TRBD1 (5 bases). V was shortened by 2 bases and J by 8 bases, with 13 bases between the two germline ends. This CDR3 is 14 amino acids long. Germline lookup yields CDR1 ENHRY and CDR2 SYGVKD. CDR3: CAISEEVGVKPQHF. The CDR3 DNA reads as TGTGCCATCAGTGAGGAAGTGGGGGTGAAGCCCCAGCATTTT.

The gene calls are TRBV28 and TRBJ2-5; D remains ambiguous. V was trimmed by 4 bases and J by 5 bases, leaving 11 bases between them. Germline V lookup: CDR1 MDHEN, CDR2 SYDVKM. The CDR3 runs to 13 residues. The CDR3 coding sequence is TGTGCCAGCAGTTCAAGGGTTGGGGAGACCCAGTACTTC. Translation: CASSSRVGETQYF.

This clonotype was counted ten times or more. The rearrangement uses TRBV7-9 and TRBJ1-1; no definite D call. Trimming removed 4 bases from V and 0 bases from J, with 9 bases in between. This CDR3 is 14 amino acids long. Germline V gene sequence: CDR1 SEHNR, CDR2 FQNEAQ (reference sequence). The CDR3 protein is CASSSLRMNTEAFF. In nucleotides, the CDR3 is TGTGCCAGCAGCTCGCTCAGGATGAACACTGAAGCTTTCTTT.

This clonotype occurred a few times. The CDR3 here is CASSQERNQPQHF. DNA of the CDR3: TGCGCCAGCAGCCAAGAGAGGAATCAGCCCCAGCATTTT. This chain joins TRBV4-1 and TRBJ1-5, with D hard to call. The CDR3 is 13 amino acids. The germline CDR1 and CDR2 sequences are MGHRA and YSYEKL. V lost 0 bases and J lost 4, with 4 bases in between.